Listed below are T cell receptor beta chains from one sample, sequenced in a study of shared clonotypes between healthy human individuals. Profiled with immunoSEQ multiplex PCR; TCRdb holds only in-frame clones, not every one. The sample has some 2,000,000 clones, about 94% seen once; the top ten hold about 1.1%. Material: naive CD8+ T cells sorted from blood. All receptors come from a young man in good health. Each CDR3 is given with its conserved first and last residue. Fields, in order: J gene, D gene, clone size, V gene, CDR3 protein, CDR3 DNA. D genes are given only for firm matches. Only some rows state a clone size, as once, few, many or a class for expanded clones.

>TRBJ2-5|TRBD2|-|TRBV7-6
CASSLGLAGGLQETQYF
TGTGCCAGCAGCTTGGGACTAGCGGGAGGCCTCCAAGAGACCCAGTACTTC
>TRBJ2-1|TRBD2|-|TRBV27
CASSLLAGGGNEQFF
TGTGCCAGCAGTTTATTAGCGGGAGGGGGGAATGAGCAGTTCTTC
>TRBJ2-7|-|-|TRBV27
CASSLRDSFRYEQYF
TGTGCCAGCAGTTTACGTGACAGTTTCCGCTACGAGCAGTACTTC
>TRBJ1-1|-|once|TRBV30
CAWSFGAEAFF
TGTGCCTGGAGTTTTGGCGCTGAAGCTTTCTTT
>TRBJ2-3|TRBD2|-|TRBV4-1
CASSQELAGGPDTQYF
TGCGCCAGCAGCCAGGAACTAGCGGGGGGCCCAGATACGCAGTATTTT
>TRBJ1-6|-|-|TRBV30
CAWTSGFATVNSPLHF
TGCGCCTGGACGTCTGGGTTTGCCACCGTAAATTCACCCCTCCACTTT
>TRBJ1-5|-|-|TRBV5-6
CASSSQGNQPQHF
TGTGCCAGCAGTTCACAGGGCAATCAGCCCCAGCATTTT
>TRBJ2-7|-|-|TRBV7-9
CASSPFTYEQYF
TGTGCCAGCAGCCCATTTACCTACGAGCAGTACTTC
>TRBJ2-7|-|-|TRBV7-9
CASSLWDSNYEQYF
TGTGCCAGCAGCTTATGGGACTCCAACTACGAGCAGTACTTC
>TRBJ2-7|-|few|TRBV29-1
CSVEDGTYEQYF
TGCAGCGTTGAGGACGGAACCTACGAGCAGTACTTC
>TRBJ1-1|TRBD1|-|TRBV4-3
CASSQETGHTEAFF
TGCGCCAGCAGCCAAGAGACAGGGCACACTGAAGCTTTCTTT
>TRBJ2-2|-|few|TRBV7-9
CASSLGDTGELFF
TGTGCCAGCAGCTTAGGGGACACCGGGGAGCTGTTTTTT
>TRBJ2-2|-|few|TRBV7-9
CASTTTNTGELFF
TGTGCCAGCACTACCACGAACACCGGGGAGCTGTTTTTT
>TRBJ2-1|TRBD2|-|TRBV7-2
CASSPRGSGRGGDEQFF
TGTGCCAGCAGCCCTAGGGGTAGCGGGAGGGGCGGAGACGAGCAGTTCTTC
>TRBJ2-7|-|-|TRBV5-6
CASSLGFRSYEQYF
TGTGCCAGCAGCCTGGGATTCAGAAGCTACGAGCAGTACTTC
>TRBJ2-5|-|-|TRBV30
CAWDISLGETQYF
TGTGCCTGGGATATAAGTCTCGGGGAGACCCAGTACTTC
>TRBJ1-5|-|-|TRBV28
CASSLDPLSNQPQHF
TGTGCCAGCAGTTTAGATCCCCTTAGCAATCAGCCCCAGCATTTT
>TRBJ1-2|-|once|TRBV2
CASIYDPNYGYTF
TGTGCCAGCATTTACGATCCTAACTATGGCTACACCTTC
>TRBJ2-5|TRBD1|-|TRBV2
CASSASGTAHQETQYF
TGTGCCAGCAGTGCCTCCGGGACAGCCCACCAAGAGACCCAGTACTTC
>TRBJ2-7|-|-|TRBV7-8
CASSGTYEQYF
TGTGCCAGCAGCGGGACCTACGAGCAGTACTTC
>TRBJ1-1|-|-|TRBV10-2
CASSELGWQLNTEAFF
TGCGCCAGCAGTGAGTTAGGTTGGCAGCTGAACACTGAAGCTTTCTTT
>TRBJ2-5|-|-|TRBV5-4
CASSFALEETQYF
TGTGCCAGCAGCTTCGCACTAGAAGAGACCCAGTACTTC
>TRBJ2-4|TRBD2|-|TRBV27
CASSLGGWGKNIQYF
TGTGCCAGCAGTTTGGGGGGGTGGGGCAAAAACATTCAGTACTTC
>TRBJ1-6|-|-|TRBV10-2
CASVGGYNSPLHF
TGCGCCAGCGTCGGGGGCTATAATTCACCCCTCCACTTT
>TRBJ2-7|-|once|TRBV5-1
CASSLLWDGLSYEQYF
TGCGCCAGCAGCTTGTTGTGGGACGGACTCTCCTACGAGCAGTACTTC
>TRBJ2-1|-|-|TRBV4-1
CASSQVQDGHNEQFF
TGCGCCAGCAGCCAAGTTCAGGACGGACACAATGAGCAGTTCTTC
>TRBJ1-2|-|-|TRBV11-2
CASSLASSFTGGYTF
TGTGCCAGCAGCTTAGCCTCAAGTTTCACTGGCGGCTACACCTTC
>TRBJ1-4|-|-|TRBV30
CALLTLSKGEKLFF
TGTGCCCTGCTGACCCTAAGTAAAGGCGAAAAACTGTTTTTT
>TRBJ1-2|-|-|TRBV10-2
CASSELEGDGYTF
TGCGCCAGCAGTGAGCTGGAGGGTGATGGCTACACCTTC
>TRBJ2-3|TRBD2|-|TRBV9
CASSPRGLAGGPEDTQYF
TGTGCCAGCAGCCCTAGGGGACTAGCGGGGGGGCCGGAAGATACGCAGTATTTT
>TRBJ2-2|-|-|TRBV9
CASSAGDPGELFF
TGTGCCAGCAGCGCAGGGGACCCGGGGGAGCTGTTTTTT
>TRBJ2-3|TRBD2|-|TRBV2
CASSENQSSGGSTDTQYF
TGTGCCAGCAGTGAGAATCAGTCTAGCGGGGGGTCGACAGATACGCAGTATTTT
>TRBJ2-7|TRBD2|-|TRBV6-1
CASQEGLAVSYEQYF
TGTGCCAGCCAGGAAGGACTAGCGGTATCCTACGAGCAGTACTTC
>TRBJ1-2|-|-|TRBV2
CASSSDPLSYGYTF
TGTGCCAGCAGCTCGGACCCCTTAAGCTATGGCTACACCTTC
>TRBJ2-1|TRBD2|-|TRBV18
CASSPFGEGPSNEQFF
TGTGCCAGCTCACCATTTGGGGAGGGCCCATCCAATGAGCAGTTCTTC
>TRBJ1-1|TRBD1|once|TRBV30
CAWSATGGMTEAFF
TGTGCCTGGAGCGCGACAGGGGGAATGACTGAAGCTTTCTTT
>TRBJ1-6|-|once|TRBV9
CASSDATGTYNSPLHF
TGTGCCAGCAGCGACGCAACAGGGACCTATAATTCACCCCTCCACTTT
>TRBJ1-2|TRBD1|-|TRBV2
CASSEGQANYGYTF
TGTGCCAGCAGCGAGGGACAGGCCAACTATGGCTACACCTTC
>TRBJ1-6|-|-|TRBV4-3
CASSQELGFDNSPLHF
TGCGCCAGCAGCCAAGAGCTGGGCTTCGATAATTCACCCCTCCACTTT
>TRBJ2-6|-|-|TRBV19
CASSPRDDSSSGANVLTF
TGTGCCAGTAGTCCACGAGACGACAGCAGCTCTGGGGCCAACGTCCTGACTTTC
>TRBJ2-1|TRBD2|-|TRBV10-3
CAISEVAGGPGEQFF
TGTGCCATCAGTGAGGTAGCGGGAGGGCCCGGTGAGCAGTTCTTC
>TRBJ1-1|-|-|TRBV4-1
CASSLEWAAGDTEAFF
TGCGCCAGCAGCCTAGAATGGGCGGCAGGGGACACTGAAGCTTTCTTT
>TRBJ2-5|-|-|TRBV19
CASGAGFRPETQYF
TGTGCCAGTGGGGCAGGGTTCCGACCAGAGACCCAGTACTTC
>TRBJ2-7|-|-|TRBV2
CASSWKDSFNPYEQYF
TGTGCCAGCAGTTGGAAGGATTCATTCAACCCCTACGAGCAGTACTTC
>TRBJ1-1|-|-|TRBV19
CASSWGANTEAFF
TGTGCCAGTAGTTGGGGGGCAAACACTGAAGCTTTCTTT